This is a list of T cell receptor beta chains from one sample in a study of T cell responses to AZD1222 COVID-19 vaccine. Using immunoSEQ multiplex PCR, the repertoire was profiled, and TCRdb retains in-frame clones only, with some absent. The table shows approximately 99,000 clones, with about 85% occurring only once. Sequencing was performed on peripheral blood, taken on day 0 of AZD1222 vaccination. These receptor sequences come from an adult in good health. Both conserved end residues are part of each CDR3. A D gene is named only where the DNA matches it firmly. Clone size is given for some rows only: seen once, a few or many times, or a class if the clone is expanded.

CASSLGLAGTHEQYF	TGTGCCAGCAGCTTGGGACTAGCAGGGACCCACGAGCAGTACTTC	TRBV5-8	TRBJ2-7	few	15	TRBD2
CASSVGQATYNEQFF	TGTGCCAGCAGCGTAGGACAGGCAACCTACAATGAGCAGTTCTTC	TRBV9	TRBJ2-1	-	15	-
CASSSPPGANGAGELFF	TGTGCCAGCAGTTCCCCCCCCGGGGCTAATGGGGCCGGGGAGCTGTTTTTT	TRBV28	TRBJ2-2	-	17	-
CASSPGTGANYGYTF	TGTGCCAGCAGCCCTGGGACAGGGGCAAACTATGGCTACACCTTC	TRBV9	TRBJ1-2	-	15	TRBD1
CASETGGAGEKLFF	TGTGCCAGCGAGACAGGGGGCGCAGGTGAAAAACTGTTTTTT	TRBV28	TRBJ1-4	-	14	TRBD1
CSVGASGHEQFF	TGCAGCGTGGGGGCCTCCGGCCATGAGCAGTTCTTC	TRBV29-1	TRBJ2-1	-	12	-
CASSPASGRASEGYNEQFF	TGTGCCAGCTCACCAGCTAGCGGGAGGGCCTCTGAAGGGTACAATGAGCAGTTCTTC	TRBV18	TRBJ2-1	-	19	TRBD2
CASSQERQGPSTDTQYF	TGCGCCAGCAGCCAAGAGAGGCAGGGGCCAAGCACAGATACGCAGTATTTT	TRBV4-3	TRBJ2-3	-	17	-
CASTGGLMDTEAFF	TGTGCCAGCACTGGGGGATTAATGGACACTGAAGCTTTCTTT	TRBV9	TRBJ1-1	-	14	-
CASTGLYEQYF	TGTGCCAGCACAGGGCTCTACGAGCAGTACTTC	TRBV5-5	TRBJ2-7	-	11	-
CASSSDIPAQYF	TGTGCCAGCAGCTCAGACATCCCAGCGCAGTATTTT	TRBV7-9	TRBJ2-3	-	12	-
CSQSRTGDSTDTQYF	TGCAGCCAAAGCAGGACAGGGGATTCCACAGATACGCAGTATTTT	TRBV29-1	TRBJ2-3	-	15	TRBD1
CASSLSGQAFTNTIYF	TGTGCCAGCAGCTTGTCCGGGCAGGCGTTTACAAACACCATATATTTT	TRBV7-2	TRBJ1-3	-	16	-
CASSLAGGDYGYTF	TGTGCCAGCAGCTTAGCCGGGGGCGACTATGGCTACACCTTC	TRBV11-1	TRBJ1-2	-	14	-
CASGLTSYQPQHF	TGTGCTAGTGGTCTAACGTCCTATCAGCCCCAGCATTTT	TRBV12-5	TRBJ1-5	-	13	-
CASSSPGHNYGYTF	TGTGCCAGCAGTTCTCCGGGACACAACTATGGCTACACCTTC	TRBV6-5	TRBJ1-2	-	14	-
CASSFDGWGTGELFF	TGTGCCAGCAGTTTTGATGGCTGGGGCACCGGGGAGCTGTTTTTT	TRBV27	TRBJ2-2	-	15	-
CASSLALAGNEQFF	TGTGCCAGCAGCTTGGCCCTAGCCGGGAATGAGCAGTTCTTC	TRBV5-4	TRBJ2-1	-	14	-
CASSSRAGANPGELFF	TGTGCCAGCAGCTCGCGGGCGGGAGCTAACCCCGGGGAGCTGTTTTTT	TRBV5-1	TRBJ2-2	-	16	TRBD2
CASSPGLKSDEQYF	TGTGCCAGCAGCCCCGGGCTCAAATCTGATGAGCAGTACTTC	TRBV7-3	TRBJ2-7	-	14	-
CASSLARTAGNTIYF	TGTGCCAGCAGCTTAGCCCGTACCGCCGGAAACACCATATATTTT	TRBV7-2	TRBJ1-3	-	15	-
CASSRTSGGSGELFF	TGTGCCAGCAGCCGGACTAGCGGGGGGAGCGGGGAGCTGTTTTTT	TRBV3-1/TRBV3-2	TRBJ2-2	-	15	TRBD2
CASSFHSTNEQFF	TGTGCCAGCAGCTTCCACTCGACTAACGAGCAGTTCTTC	TRBV5-4	TRBJ2-1	few	13	-
CASRQGRNEKLFF	TGTGCCAGCAGGCAAGGACGTAATGAAAAACTGTTTTTT	TRBV6-5	TRBJ1-4	-	13	-
CASSRGLINTGELFF	TGTGCCAGCAGCAGAGGGCTGATTAACACCGGGGAGCTGTTTTTT	TRBV5-4	TRBJ2-2	-	15	-
CASSLLQGREKLFF	TGCGCCAGCAGCTTGTTGCAGGGGCGCGAAAAACTGTTTTTT	TRBV5-1	TRBJ1-4	-	14	-
CAWSLLAGGNEQFF	TGTGCCTGGAGTTTACTAGCGGGAGGAAACGAGCAGTTCTTC	TRBV30	TRBJ2-1	-	14	TRBD2
CAISDGDQPQHF	TGTGCCATCAGTGATGGGGATCAGCCCCAGCATTTT	TRBV10-3	TRBJ1-5	-	12	-
CASSVGGAYGEQFF	TGTGCCAGCAGCGTAGGGGGGGCATACGGTGAGCAGTTCTTC	TRBV9	TRBJ2-1	-	14	-
CASSETGGGYGYTF	TGTGCCAGCAGTGAGACAGGGGGAGGTTATGGCTACACCTTC	TRBV2	TRBJ1-2	-	14	TRBD1
CASSYSPGSGNTIYF	TGTGCCAGCAGTTACTCCCCGGGCTCTGGAAACACCATATATTTT	TRBV6-5	TRBJ1-3	-	15	-
CASGRKTGRTGNTIYF	TGTGCTAGTGGACGTAAGACAGGGCGGACTGGAAACACCATATATTTT	TRBV12-5	TRBJ1-3	-	16	TRBD1
CASSREQSTQYF	TGCGCCAGCAGCCGAGAACAAAGTACGCAGTATTTT	TRBV5-1	TRBJ2-3	-	12	-
CASSPDGSSTDTQYF	TGTGCCAGCAGCCCGGACGGTTCTAGCACAGATACGCAGTATTTT	TRBV7-3	TRBJ2-3	-	15	-
CASSLPGNTEAFF	TGTGCCAGCAGCTTACCAGGGAACACTGAAGCTTTCTTT	TRBV11-3	TRBJ1-1	-	13	-
CASGPFGAGANVLTF	TGTGCCAGCGGTCCATTTGGGGCCGGGGCCAACGTCCTGACTTTC	TRBV7-9	TRBJ2-6	-	15	-
CASSNSPDQRQPQHF	TGTGCCAGCAGCAATTCCCCCGATCAGAGGCAGCCCCAGCATTTT	TRBV21-1	TRBJ1-5	-	15	-
CSVREDQGGNQPQHF	TGCAGCGTTCGTGAAGACCAGGGTGGCAATCAGCCCCAGCATTTT	TRBV29-1	TRBJ1-5	-	15	-
CAWSRDRGSEKLFF	TGTGCCTGGTCCAGGGACAGGGGTTCAGAAAAACTGTTTTTT	TRBV30	TRBJ1-4	few	14	TRBD1
CASSLEASGGGTQYF	TGTGCCAGCAGTTTAGAGGCTAGCGGGGGAGGGACCCAGTACTTC	TRBV27	TRBJ2-5	-	15	TRBD2
CASSQENRGEKLFF	TGCGCCAGCAGTCAAGAGAACAGGGGTGAAAAACTGTTTTTT	TRBV23-1	TRBJ1-4	-	14	TRBD1
CASSYPGGHTDTQYF	TGTGCCAGCAGTTACCCCGGGGGGCACACAGATACGCAGTATTTT	TRBV6-2/TRBV6-3	TRBJ2-3	-	15	-
CASSATGGSQETQYF	TGTGCCAGCAGCGCAACAGGGGGGTCTCAAGAGACCCAGTACTTC	TRBV9	TRBJ2-5	once	15	TRBD1
CASTDRDGGYGYTF	TGTGCCAGCACTGACAGGGACGGGGGATATGGCTACACCTTC	TRBV25-1	TRBJ1-2	-	14	TRBD1
CASSQETGGSQPQHF	TGTGCCAGCAGCCAAGAGACAGGGGGAAGTCAGCCCCAGCATTTT	TRBV4-2	TRBJ1-5	-	15	TRBD1
CASSLGAARLNEQFF	TGTGCCAGCAGCTTGGGGGCAGCTCGCCTCAATGAGCAGTTCTTC	TRBV5-6	TRBJ2-1	once	15	-
CASSLGGSRETQYF	TGTGCCAGCAGCTTGGGCGGGAGCCGCGAGACCCAGTACTTC	TRBV5-8	TRBJ2-5	-	14	TRBD2
CASSSGGTSEETQYF	TGTGCCAGCAGCTCGGGAGGGACTAGCGAGGAGACCCAGTACTTC	TRBV5-1	TRBJ2-5	-	15	TRBD2
CASTPSAGARQETQYF	TGTGCCAGCACCCCTTCCGCGGGGGCCAGACAAGAGACCCAGTACTTC	TRBV7-2	TRBJ2-5	-	16	-
CASSIGGPIQETQYF	TGTGCCAGTAGTATCGGCGGGCCGATCCAAGAGACCCAGTACTTC	TRBV19	TRBJ2-5	-	15	-
CARETGRYEQYF	TGTGCCAGGGAGACAGGCCGCTACGAGCAGTACTTC	TRBV27	TRBJ2-7	few	12	-
CASKGTENTEAFF	TGTGCCAGTAAAGGGACAGAGAACACTGAAGCTTTCTTT	TRBV19	TRBJ1-1	-	13	TRBD1
CASSPGGGRDSPLHF	TGCGCCAGCAGCCCAGGCGGGGGGCGTGATTCACCCCTCCACTTT	TRBV4-3	TRBJ1-6	-	15	-
CASSVGGGDTQYF	TGTGCCAGCAGCGTAGGGGGTGGAGATACGCAGTATTTT	TRBV9	TRBJ2-3	-	13	-
CASSFRNNEKLFF	TGTGCCAGCAGTTTTCGGAACAATGAAAAACTGTTTTTT	TRBV27	TRBJ1-4	-	13	-
CASRLEPDTEAFF	TGTGCCAGCAGGCTGGAACCCGACACTGAAGCTTTCTTT	TRBV5-6	TRBJ1-1	-	13	-
CASSYGQQSNEKLFF	TGTGCCAGCAGCTACGGACAGCAAAGTAATGAAAAACTGTTTTTT	TRBV7-2	TRBJ1-4	-	15	-
CASSLAAGSNYGYTF	TGTGCCAGCAGCTTAGCAGCAGGGTCGAACTATGGCTACACCTTC	TRBV11-3	TRBJ1-2	-	15	-